This T cell receptor beta chain was retrieved from a study of beta chain features in type 1 diabetes. The germline CDR1 and CDR2 sequences are SNHLY and FYNNEI. The CDR3 is 13 residues long. V dropped 8 bases and J dropped 1; count of bases not matched to a gene: 4. Broader study findings: Shorter templates may be favored by PCR, equally so in patients and controls. For patients, the naive, central memory and Treg TCRB repertoires appeared more alike than for healthy donors.

Sequenced material consisted of expressed TCRB transcripts (all of the isolated RNA was reverse transcribed). TCRdb's table, derived via immunoSEQ multiplex PCR, lists solely in-frame clones and lacks some. The sample consists of some 44,000 clones, around 50% of them appearing once. A note on this clone: The antigen is not known.

This chain uses TRBV2 with TRBJ1-1, with 7 bases lining up with TRBD1. The sequencing sample was made of Tregs from blood. This receptor was obtained from a young woman in good health. As DNA, the CDR3 is TGTGCCAGCCGGGGACAGCAGAACACTGAAGCTTTCTTT. This codes for CASRGQQNTEAFF.